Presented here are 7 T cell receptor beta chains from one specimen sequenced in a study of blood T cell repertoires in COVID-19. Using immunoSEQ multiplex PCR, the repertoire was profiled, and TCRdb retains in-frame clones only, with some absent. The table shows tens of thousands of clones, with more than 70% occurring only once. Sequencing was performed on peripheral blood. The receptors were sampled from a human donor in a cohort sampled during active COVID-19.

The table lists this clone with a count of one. CDR3 region: CASSVIAESYNEQFF. In DNA form, the CDR3 reads TGTGCCAGCAGCGTAATTGCGGAGTCCTACAATGAGCAGTTCTTC. V usage is TRBV9 and J usage is TRBJ2-1; the D is unclear. CDR3 length: 15 residues. The germline V gene has CDR1 SGDLS and CDR2 YYNGEE. With 1 base removed from V and 1 base from J, the gap between germline ends came to 9 bases.

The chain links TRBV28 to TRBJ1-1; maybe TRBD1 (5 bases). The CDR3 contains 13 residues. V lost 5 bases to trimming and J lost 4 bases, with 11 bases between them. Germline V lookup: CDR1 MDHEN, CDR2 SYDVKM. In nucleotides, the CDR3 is TGTGCCAGCAGTGCAGGGATAAGCACTGAAGCTTTCTTT. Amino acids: CASSAGISTEAFF.

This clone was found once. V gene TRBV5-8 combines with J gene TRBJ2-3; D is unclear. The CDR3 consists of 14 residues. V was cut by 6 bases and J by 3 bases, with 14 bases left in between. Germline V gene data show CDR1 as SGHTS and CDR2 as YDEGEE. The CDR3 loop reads CASTQALSTDTQYF. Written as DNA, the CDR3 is TGTGCCAGCACTCAGGCACTTTCTACAGATACGCAGTATTTT.

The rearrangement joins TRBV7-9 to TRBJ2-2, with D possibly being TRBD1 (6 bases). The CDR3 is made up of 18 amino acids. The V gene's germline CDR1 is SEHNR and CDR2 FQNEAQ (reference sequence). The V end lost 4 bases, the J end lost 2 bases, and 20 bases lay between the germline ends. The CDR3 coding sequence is TGTGCCAGCAGCTCACGGCAGGGGCCCCAACCTAACACCGGGGAGCTGTTTTTT. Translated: CASSSRQGPQPNTGELFF.

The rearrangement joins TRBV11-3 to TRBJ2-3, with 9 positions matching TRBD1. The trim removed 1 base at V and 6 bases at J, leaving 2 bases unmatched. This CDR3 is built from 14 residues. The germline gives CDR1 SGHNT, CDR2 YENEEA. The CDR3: CASSLGGQGDTQYF. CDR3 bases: TGTGCCAGCAGCTTAGGGGGACAGGGCGATACGCAGTATTTT.

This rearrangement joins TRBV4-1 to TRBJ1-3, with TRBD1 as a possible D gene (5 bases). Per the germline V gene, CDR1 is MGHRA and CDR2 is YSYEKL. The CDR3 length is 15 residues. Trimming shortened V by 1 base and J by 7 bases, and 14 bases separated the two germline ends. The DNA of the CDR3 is TGCGCCAGCAGCCAAGTCCGAGCCAGGGCGAACACCATATATTTT. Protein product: CASSQVRARANTIYF.

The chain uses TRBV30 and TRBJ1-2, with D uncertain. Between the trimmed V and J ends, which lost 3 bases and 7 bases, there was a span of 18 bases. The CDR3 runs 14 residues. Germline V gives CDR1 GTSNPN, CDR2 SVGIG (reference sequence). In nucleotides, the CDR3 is TGTGCCTGGAGACATTCCGCACCGCTCGTTGGCTACACCTTC. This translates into CAWRHSAPLVGYTF.